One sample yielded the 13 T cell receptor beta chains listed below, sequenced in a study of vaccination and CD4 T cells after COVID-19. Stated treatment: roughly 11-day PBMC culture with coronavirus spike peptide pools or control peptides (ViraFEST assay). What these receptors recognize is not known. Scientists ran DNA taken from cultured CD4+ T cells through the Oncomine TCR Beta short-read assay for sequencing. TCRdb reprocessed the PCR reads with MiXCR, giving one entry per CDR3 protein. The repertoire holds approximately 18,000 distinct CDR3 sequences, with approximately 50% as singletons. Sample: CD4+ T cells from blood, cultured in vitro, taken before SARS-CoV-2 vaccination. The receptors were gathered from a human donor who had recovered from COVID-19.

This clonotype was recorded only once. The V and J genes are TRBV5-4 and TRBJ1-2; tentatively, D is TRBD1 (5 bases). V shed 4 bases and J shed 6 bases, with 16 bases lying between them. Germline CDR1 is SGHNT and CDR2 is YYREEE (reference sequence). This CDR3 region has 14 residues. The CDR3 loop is CASSAGGREDGYTF. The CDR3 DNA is TGTGCCAGCAGCGCGGGGGGACGGGAGGATGGCTACACCTTC. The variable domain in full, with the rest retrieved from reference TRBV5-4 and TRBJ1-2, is ETGVTQSPTHLIKTRGQQVTLRCSSQSGHNTVSWYQQALGQGPQFIFQYYREEENGRGNFPPRFSGLQFPNYSSELNVNALELDDSALYLCASSAGGREDGYTFGSGTRLTVV.

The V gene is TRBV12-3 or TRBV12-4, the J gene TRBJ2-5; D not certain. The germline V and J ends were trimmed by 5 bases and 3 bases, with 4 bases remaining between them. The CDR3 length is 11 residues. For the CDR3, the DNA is TGTGCCAGCAGTGTGAAAGAGACCCAGTACTTC. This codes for CASSVKETQYF.

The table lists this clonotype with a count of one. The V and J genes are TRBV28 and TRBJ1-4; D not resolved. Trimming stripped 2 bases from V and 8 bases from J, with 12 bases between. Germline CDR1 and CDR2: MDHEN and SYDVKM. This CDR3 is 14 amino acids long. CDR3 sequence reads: CASSLVAIQEKLFF. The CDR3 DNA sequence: TGTGCCAGCAGTTTAGTGGCAATCCAGGAAAAACTGTTTTTT.

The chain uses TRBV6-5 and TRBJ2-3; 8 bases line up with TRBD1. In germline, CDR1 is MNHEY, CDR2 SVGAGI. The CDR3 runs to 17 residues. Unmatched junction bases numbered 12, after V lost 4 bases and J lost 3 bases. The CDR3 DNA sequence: TGTGCCAGCAGTTCCCGGCCAGGGGGCTTTAGGACAGATACGCAGTATTTT. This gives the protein CASSSRPGGFRTDTQYF.

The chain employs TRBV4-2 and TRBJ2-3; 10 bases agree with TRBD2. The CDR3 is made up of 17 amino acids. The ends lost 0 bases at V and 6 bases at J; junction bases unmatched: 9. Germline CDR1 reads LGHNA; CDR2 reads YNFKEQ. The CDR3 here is CASSQDLLAGVGDTQYF. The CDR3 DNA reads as TGTGCCAGCAGCCAAGACTTGCTAGCGGGAGTTGGGGATACGCAGTATTTT.

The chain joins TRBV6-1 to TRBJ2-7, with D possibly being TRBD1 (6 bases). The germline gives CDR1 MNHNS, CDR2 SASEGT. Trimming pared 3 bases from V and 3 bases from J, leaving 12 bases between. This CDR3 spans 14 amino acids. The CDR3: CASSDRDILYEQYF. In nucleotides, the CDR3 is TGTGCCAGCAGTGACCGGGACATTCTCTACGAGCAGTACTTC.

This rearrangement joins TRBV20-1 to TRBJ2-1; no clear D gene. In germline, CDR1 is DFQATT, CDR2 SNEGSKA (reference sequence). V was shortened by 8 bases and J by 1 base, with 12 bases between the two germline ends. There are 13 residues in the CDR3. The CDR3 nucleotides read TGCAGTCTCTCGGCGACTTCCTACAATGAGCAGTTCTTC. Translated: CSLSATSYNEQFF.

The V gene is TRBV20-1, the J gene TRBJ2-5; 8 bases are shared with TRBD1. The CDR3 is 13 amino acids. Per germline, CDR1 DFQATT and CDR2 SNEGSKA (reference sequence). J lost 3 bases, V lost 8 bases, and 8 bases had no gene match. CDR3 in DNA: TGCAGTCCCGCCCCAGGGGGCGAAGAGACCCAGTACTTC. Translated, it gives CSPAPGGEETQYF.

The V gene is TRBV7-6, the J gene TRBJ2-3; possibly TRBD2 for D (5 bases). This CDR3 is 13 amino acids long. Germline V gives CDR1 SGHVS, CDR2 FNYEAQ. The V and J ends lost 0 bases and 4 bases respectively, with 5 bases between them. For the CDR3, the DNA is TGTGCCAGCAGCTTAGCGAGGGCAGATACGCAGTATTTT. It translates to CASSLARADTQYF.

The CDR3 spells CASSLDPSGRGGTGELFF. DNA of the CDR3: TGCGCCAGCAGCTTGGATCCTAGCGGGAGAGGGGGCACCGGGGAGCTGTTTTTT. The chain has TRBV5-1 and TRBJ2-2; 10 bases align to TRBD2. The CDR3 is 18 amino acids. Germline loops: CDR1 SGHRS, CDR2 YFSETQ. Trimming took 0 bases from V and 4 from J; bases not matched to a gene: 9.

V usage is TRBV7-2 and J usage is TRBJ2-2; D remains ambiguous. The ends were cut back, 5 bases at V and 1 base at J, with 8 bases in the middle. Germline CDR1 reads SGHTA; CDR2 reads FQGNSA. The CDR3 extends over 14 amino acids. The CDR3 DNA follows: TGTGCCAGCAGCCATCCCAAGAACACCGGGGAGCTGTTTTTT. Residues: CASSHPKNTGELFF. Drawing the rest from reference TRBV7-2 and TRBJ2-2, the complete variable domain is GAGVSQSPSNKVTEKGKDVELRCDPISGHTALYWYRQSLGQGLEFLIYFQGNSAPDKSGLPSDRFSAERTGGSVSTLTIQRTQQEDSAVYLCASSHPKNTGELFFGEGSRLTVL.

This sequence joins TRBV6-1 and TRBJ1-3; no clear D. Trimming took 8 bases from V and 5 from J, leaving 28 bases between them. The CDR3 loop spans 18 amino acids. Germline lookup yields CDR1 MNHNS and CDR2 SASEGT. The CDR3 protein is CASQPLPLFRSERNTIYF. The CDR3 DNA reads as TGTGCCAGCCAGCCCCTCCCTTTGTTCAGGTCGGAAAGAAACACCATATATTTT.

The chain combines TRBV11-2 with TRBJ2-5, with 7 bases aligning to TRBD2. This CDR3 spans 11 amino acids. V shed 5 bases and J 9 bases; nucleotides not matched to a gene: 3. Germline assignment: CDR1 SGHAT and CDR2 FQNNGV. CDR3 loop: CASSLRGAQYF. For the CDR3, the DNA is TGTGCCAGCAGCCTCCGGGGGGCCCAGTACTTC.